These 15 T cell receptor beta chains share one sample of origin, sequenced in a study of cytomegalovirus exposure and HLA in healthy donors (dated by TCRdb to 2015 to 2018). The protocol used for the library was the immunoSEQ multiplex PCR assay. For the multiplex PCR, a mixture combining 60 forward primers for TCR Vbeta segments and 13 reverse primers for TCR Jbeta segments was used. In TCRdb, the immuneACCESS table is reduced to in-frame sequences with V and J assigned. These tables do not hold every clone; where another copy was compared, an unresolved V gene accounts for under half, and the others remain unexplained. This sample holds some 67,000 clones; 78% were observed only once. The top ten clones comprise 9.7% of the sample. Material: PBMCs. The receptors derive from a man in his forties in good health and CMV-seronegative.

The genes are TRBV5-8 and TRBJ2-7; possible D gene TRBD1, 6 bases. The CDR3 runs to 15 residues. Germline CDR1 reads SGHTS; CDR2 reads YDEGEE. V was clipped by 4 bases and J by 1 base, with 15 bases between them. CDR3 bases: TGTGCCAGCAGCCATAACAGGGTGGGATCCTACGAGCAGTACTTC. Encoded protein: CASSHNRVGSYEQYF. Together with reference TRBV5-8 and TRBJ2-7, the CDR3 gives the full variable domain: EAGVTQSPTHLIKTRGQQATLRCSPISGHTSVYWYQQALGLGLQFLLWYDEGEERNRGNFPPRFSGRQFPNYSSELNVNALELEDSALYLCASSHNRVGSYEQYFGPGTRLTVT.

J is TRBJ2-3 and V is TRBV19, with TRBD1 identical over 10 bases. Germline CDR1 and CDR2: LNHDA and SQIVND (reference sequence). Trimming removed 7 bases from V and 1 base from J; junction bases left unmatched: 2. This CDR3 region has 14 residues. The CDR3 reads CASTGQGGTDTQYF. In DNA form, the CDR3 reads TGTGCCAGTACCGGACAGGGGGGCACAGATACGCAGTATTTT.

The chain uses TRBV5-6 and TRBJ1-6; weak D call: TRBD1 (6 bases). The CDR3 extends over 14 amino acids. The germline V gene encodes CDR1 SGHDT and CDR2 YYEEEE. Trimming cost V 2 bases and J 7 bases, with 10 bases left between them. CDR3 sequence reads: CASSLGDKNSPLHF. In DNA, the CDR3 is TGTGCCAGCAGCTTAGGGGACAAGAATTCACCCCTCCACTTT.

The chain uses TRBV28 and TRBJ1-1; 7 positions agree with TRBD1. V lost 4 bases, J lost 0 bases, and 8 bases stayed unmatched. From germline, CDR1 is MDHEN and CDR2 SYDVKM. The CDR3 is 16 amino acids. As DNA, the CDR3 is TGTGCCAGCAGTTCCAGGGACAGTCTCATGAACACTGAAGCTTTCTTT. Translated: CASSSRDSLMNTEAFF.

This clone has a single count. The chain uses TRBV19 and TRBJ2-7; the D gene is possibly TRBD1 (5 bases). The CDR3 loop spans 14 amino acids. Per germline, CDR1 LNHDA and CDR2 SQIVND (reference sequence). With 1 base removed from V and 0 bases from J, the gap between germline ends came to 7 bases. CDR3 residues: CASSIGTPSYEQYF. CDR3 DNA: TGTGCCAGTAGTATAGGGACACCCTCCTACGAGCAGTACTTC.

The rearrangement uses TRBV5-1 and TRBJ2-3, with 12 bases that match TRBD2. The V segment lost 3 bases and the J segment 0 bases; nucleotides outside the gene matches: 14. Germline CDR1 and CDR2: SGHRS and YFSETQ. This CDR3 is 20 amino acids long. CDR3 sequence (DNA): TGCGCCAGCAGCTCGATGACTAAGGCTAGCGGGAGGGCCAGCACAGATACGCAGTATTTT. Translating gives CASSSMTKASGRASTDTQYF.

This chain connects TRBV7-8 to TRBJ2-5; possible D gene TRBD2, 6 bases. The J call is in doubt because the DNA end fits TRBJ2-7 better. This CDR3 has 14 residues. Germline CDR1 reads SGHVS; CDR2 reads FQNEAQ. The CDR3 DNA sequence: TGTGCCAGCAGCCTCCCTGGGAGGACCTCCGAGCAGTACTTC. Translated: CASSLPGRTSEQYF.

Here the CDR3 DNA reads TGCGCCAGCAGCCTACTGCCCGGACTAGCGGGGGCCGAAGAGACCCAGTACTTC. The encoded protein is CASSLLPGLAGAEETQYF. The V call is TRBV5-1, the J call TRBJ2-5; 13 bases match TRBD2. The CDR3 has 18 residues. V was pared by 4 bases and J by 3 bases, with 12 bases of the junction left unmatched. The germline V gene encodes CDR1 SGHRS and CDR2 YFSETQ.

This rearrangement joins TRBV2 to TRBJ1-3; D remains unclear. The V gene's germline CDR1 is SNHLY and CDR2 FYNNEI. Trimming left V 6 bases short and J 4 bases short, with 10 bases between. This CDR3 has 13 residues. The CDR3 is CASRRDLGNTIYF. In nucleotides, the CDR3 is TGTGCCAGCAGGAGGGATTTAGGAAACACCATATATTTT.

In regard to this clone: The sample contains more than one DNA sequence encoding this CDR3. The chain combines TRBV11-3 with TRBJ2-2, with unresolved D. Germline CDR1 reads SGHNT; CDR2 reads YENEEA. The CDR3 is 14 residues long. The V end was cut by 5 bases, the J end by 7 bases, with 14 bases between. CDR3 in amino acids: CASSPRGAGGELFF. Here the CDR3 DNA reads TGTGCCAGCAGCCCCCGCGGAGCCGGCGGGGAGCTGTTTTTT. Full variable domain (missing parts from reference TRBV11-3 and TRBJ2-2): EAGVVQSPRYKIIEKKQPVAFWCNPISGHNTLYWYLQNLGQGPELLIRYENEEAVDDSQLPKDRFSAERLKGVDSTLKIQPAELGDSAVYLCASSPRGAGGELFFGEGSRLTVL.

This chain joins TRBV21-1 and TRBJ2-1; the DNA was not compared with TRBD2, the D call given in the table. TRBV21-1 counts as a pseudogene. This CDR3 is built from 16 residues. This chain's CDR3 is CASSHPGGGSDREQFF. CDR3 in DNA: TGTGCCAGCAGCCATCCCGGGGGGGGCAGCGATAGGGAGCAGTTCTTC.

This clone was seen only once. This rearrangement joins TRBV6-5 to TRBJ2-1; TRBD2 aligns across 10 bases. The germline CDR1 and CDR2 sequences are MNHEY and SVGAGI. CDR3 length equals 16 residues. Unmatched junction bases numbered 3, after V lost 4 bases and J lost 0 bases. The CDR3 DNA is TGTGCCAGCAGTTGGACTAGCGGAAGCTCCTACAATGAGCAGTTCTTC. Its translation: CASSWTSGSSYNEQFF.

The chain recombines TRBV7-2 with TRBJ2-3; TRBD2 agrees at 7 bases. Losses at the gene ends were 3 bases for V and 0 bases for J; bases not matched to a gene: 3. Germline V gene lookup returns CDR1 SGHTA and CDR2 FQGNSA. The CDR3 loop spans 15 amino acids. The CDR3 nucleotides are TGTGCCAGCAGCTTGGAGCGGGGTAGCACAGATACGCAGTATTTT. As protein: CASSLERGSTDTQYF.

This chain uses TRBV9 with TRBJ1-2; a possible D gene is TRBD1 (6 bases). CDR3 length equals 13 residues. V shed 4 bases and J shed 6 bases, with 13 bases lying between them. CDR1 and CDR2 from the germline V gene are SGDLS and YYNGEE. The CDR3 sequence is CASSPEGDNGYTF. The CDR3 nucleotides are TGTGCCAGCAGCCCAGAGGGGGATAATGGCTACACCTTC.

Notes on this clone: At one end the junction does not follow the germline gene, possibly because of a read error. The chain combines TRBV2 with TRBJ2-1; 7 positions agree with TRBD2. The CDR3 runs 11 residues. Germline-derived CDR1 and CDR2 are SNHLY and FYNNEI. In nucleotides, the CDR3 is TGTGCCAGCAACAGAGGACTAGACGCTGTCTTC. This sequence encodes CASNRGLDAVF.